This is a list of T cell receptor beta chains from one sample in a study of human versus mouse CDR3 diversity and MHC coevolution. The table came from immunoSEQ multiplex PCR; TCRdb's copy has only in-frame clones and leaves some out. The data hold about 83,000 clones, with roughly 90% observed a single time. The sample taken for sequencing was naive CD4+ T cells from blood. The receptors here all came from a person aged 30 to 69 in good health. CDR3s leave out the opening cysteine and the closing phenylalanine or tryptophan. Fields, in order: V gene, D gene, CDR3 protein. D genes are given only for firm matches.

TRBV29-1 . SVSRLDSDYGYT
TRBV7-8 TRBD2 ASSSSGGAPTGELF
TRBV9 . ASSVQGQTEAF
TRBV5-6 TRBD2 ASSPGLAGLGTQY
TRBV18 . ASSPLLVDTEAF
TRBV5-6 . ASSLGVAGQETQY
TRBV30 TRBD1 AWSVRDRVYGYT
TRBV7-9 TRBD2 ASCQNLAGYNEQF
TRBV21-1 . ASSKDSRIQDEQY
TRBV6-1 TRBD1 ASSEGQGTTDTQY
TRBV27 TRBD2 ASSLREGYEQY
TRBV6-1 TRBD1 ASSEQGAGGYT
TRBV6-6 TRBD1 ASSSYLRDRGHEQY
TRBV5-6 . ASSRVGFSSYNEQF
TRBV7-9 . ASSADLIGNQPQH
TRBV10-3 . AISRRGTNEKLF
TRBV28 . ASRERVGYT
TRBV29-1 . SARISFDTEAF
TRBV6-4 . ANPTRGNEQF
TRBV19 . ASSRQQSSYEQY
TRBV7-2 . ASRRTGSANTEAF
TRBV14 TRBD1 ASSQRQGSNEKLF
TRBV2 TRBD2 ASSVSRGTRGDTQY
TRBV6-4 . ATRTTAAGSYEQY
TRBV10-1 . ASSESGLINIQY
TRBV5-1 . ASSLDGQRADTQY
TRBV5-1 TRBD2 ASSLTVAGGTDTQY
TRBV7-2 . ASSVREAYEQY
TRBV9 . ASSPGHLGETQY
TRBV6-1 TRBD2 ASSSSGSTYEQY
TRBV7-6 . ASSLAWGDAEAF
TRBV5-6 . ASSSTGNTEAF
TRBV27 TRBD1 ASRKPGQESNTGELF
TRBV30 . AWSEDTQTIYSNQPQH
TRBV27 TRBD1 ASSPQGAPNIQY
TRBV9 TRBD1 ASSARTGSSYNEQF
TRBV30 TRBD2 AWNSGLAGLETQY
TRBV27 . ASARGTGELF
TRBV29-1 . SVSEDNSPLH
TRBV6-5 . ASSRPGVGETQY
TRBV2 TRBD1 ASSQPRTGEGTGELF
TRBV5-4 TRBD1 ASSLGVGTGVSPLH
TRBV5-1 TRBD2 ASSSGLAGVGETQY
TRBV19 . ASSIDMGASEKLF
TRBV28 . ASNPGVLGGYT
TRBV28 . ASSQEYTEAF
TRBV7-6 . ASSLAAYNEQF
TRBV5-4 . ASSLLDRQETQY
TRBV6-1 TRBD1 ASSSQGAQSPLH
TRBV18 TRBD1 ASSPGQSTEAF
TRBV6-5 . ASSRTGYEQY
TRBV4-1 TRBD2 ASSQVRTSDYEQY
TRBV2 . ASLRFNEQF
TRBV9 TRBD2 ASSLGLAEYNEQF